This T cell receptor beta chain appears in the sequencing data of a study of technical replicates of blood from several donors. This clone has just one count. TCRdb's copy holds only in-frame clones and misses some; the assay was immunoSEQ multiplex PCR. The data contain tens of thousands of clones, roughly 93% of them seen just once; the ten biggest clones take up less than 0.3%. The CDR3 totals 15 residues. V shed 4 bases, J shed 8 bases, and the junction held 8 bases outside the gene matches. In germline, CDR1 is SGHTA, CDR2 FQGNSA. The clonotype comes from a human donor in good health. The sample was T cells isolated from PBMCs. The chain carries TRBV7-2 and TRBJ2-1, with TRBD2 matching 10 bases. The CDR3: CASSSSGSRYYEQFF. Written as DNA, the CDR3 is TGTGCCAGCAGCTCTAGCGGGAGCCGATATTATGAGCAGTTCTTC.